This TCR beta chain was profiled in a study of blood T cell repertoires in COVID-19. The overall study: Specimens from acute and convalescent COVID-19 originated in the United States, Italy and Spain.

Sequencing used immunoSEQ multiplex PCR; TCRdb keeps in-frame clones, though not all of them. The table shows about 310,000 clones, with 75% to 90% occurring only once. V was pared by 2 bases and J by 8 bases, with 9 bases between. Germline V CDR1 and CDR2: SGHVS, FQNEAQ. The length of the CDR3 is 13 residues. The chain links TRBV7-8 to TRBJ1-4; D unclear. The clonotype originates from a woman aged 40 to 50 who had recovered from COVID-19. The sample taken for sequencing was PBMCs or T cells enriched from blood (not recorded which). CDR3 coding DNA: TGTGCCAGCAGCTTAATCTCGGGAGAAAAACTGTTTTTT. This encodes CASSLISGEKLFF.